A selection of T cell receptor beta chains follows, all from one sample in a study of molecular identifiers for immune sequencing clone quantification. Each CDR3 protein gets one entry after TCRdb re-called the PCR reads with MiXCR. The repertoire holds 460,000 or so distinct CDR3 sequences, with roughly 26% as singletons. The source material was naive CD8+ T cells from blood, with Jurkat cell RNA spiked in. These receptors were collected from a human donor in good health. Some libraries in this study had Jurkat cell RNA spiked in. CDR3s include the opening cysteine and the closing phenylalanine or tryptophan.

v_gene: TRBV12-3/TRBV12-4; j_gene: TRBJ2-5; CDR3aa: CASSRDAGQETQYF
v_gene: TRBV5-1; j_gene: TRBJ2-7; CDR3aa: CASSLGWGHNYEQYF
v_gene: TRBV5-4; j_gene: TRBJ1-2; CDR3aa: CASSWADRLANYGYTF
v_gene: TRBV19; j_gene: TRBJ1-1; CDR3aa: CASSIVSTTEAFF
v_gene: TRBV29-1; j_gene: TRBJ2-7; CDR3aa: CSVVFAGARSGYEQYF
v_gene: TRBV9; j_gene: TRBJ1-1; CDR3aa: CASSVGGGESEAFF
v_gene: TRBV6-1; j_gene: TRBJ2-7; CDR3aa: CASSEAQGYSYEQYF
v_gene: TRBV27; j_gene: TRBJ2-6; CDR3aa: CASSYTGGAGANVLTF
v_gene: TRBV9; j_gene: TRBJ2-1; CDR3aa: CASSTAPSGGLYNEQFF
v_gene: TRBV3-1; j_gene: TRBJ2-2; CDR3aa: CASSQDPISGAGGPTGELFF